This T cell receptor beta chain appears in the sequencing data of a study of T cell changes during pregnancy in multiple sclerosis. Here immunoSEQ multiplex PCR was the method, and the copy in TCRdb shows in-frame clones only, minus some. The data show about 64,000 clones, roughly 92% seen once. This clonotype originated in a female donor with multiple sclerosis, enrolled in a pregnancy study. The material was peripheral blood, obtained in the second trimester of pregnancy.

CDR3 bases: TGCGCCAGCAAGCCAGGCACAGGACAAGAGACCCAGTACTTC. Protein sequence: CASKPGTGQETQYF. J is TRBJ2-5 and V is TRBV5-1, with D perhaps TRBD1 (5 bases). Germline-derived CDR1 and CDR2 are SGHRS and YFSETQ. V shed 6 bases and J shed 2 bases, with 14 bases lying between them. The CDR3 contains 14 residues. The whole variable domain, filled in from reference TRBV5-1 and TRBJ2-5, reads KAGVTQTPRYLIKTRGQQVTLSCSPISGHRSVSWYQQTPGQGLQFLFEYFSETQRNKGNFPGRFSGRQFSNSRSEMNVSTLELGDSALYLCASKPGTGQETQYFGPGTRLLVL.